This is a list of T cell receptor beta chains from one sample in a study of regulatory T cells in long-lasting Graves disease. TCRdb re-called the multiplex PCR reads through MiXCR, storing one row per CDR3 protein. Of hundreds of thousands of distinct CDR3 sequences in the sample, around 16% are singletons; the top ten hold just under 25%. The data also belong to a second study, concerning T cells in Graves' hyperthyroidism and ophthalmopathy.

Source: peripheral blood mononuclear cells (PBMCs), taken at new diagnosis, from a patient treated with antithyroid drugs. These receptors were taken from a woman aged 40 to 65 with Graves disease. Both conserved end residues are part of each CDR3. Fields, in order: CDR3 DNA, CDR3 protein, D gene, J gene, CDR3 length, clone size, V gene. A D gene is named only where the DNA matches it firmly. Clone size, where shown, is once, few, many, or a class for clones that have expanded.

TGTGCCAGCAGTGCATATAGCAATCAGCCCCAGCATTTT	CASSAYSNQPQHF	NA	TRBJ1-5	13	many	TRBV6-1
TGTGCCAGTAGTACGTCGCGGATCTCTGGAAACACCATATATTTT	CASSTSRISGNTIYF	NA	TRBJ1-3	15	NA	TRBV19
TGTGCCAGCAGCTTAGCACGGGTCGGAAACACCATATATTTT	CASSLARVGNTIYF	NA	TRBJ1-3	14	few	TRBV11-2
TGCAGCGTTGTGGGTCAGCCGAATCAGCCCCAGCATTTT	CSVVGQPNQPQHF	NA	TRBJ1-5	13	many	TRBV29-1
TGTGCCAGCAGCCCGTCGGGGGATAGCGGGGTCCAAGAGACCCAGTACTTC	CASSPSGDSGVQETQYF	TRBD2	TRBJ2-5	17	NA	TRBV11-2
TGTGCCAGCAGTGTTAAGTATGAGCAGTTCTTC	CASSVKYEQFF	NA	TRBJ2-1	11	many	TRBV2
TGTGCCAGCAGTTCGCAGGCGTATAGTGGCTACACCTTC	CASSSQAYSGYTF	NA	TRBJ1-2	13	few	TRBV6-4
TGTGCTAGCAGCGTCGCTGGAGGGTGGGATGGCTACACCTTC	CASSVAGGWDGYTF	NA	TRBJ1-2	14	NA	TRBV7-7
TGTGCCAGCACCCTGGAGGCTTTATCCGCCCAGCATTTT	CASTLEALSAQHF	NA	TRBJ1-5	13	many	TRBV28
TGCGCCAGCAGCCACGAGGACAGGGTACCTAACGAGCAGTACTTC	CASSHEDRVPNEQYF	TRBD1	TRBJ2-7	15	NA	TRBV5-1
TGCAGTGTTCAACCACAGGGGCTGGCGTACGAGCAGTACTTC	CSVQPQGLAYEQYF	TRBD1	TRBJ2-7	14	many	TRBV20-1
TGTGCCAGCTCACCACACAGCAATCAGCCCCAGCATTTT	CASSPHSNQPQHF	NA	TRBJ1-5	13	many	TRBV18
TGTGCCAGCAGTTATGAGGGACAGGGGACCTACGAGCAGTACTTC	CASSYEGQGTYEQYF	TRBD1	TRBJ2-7	15	few	TRBV6-9
TGTGCCAGCAGTGATCTGAGGGATTCCTACGAGCAGTACTTC	CASSDLRDSYEQYF	NA	TRBJ2-7	14	many	TRBV2
TGTGCCATCAGTGCCCAGGGGGATTTAAACACCGGGGAGCTGTTTTTT	CAISAQGDLNTGELFF	TRBD1	TRBJ2-2	16	NA	TRBV10-3
TGTGCCAGCAGCCGCGACAGGGGTGCGAATCAGCCCCAGCATTTT	CASSRDRGANQPQHF	TRBD1	TRBJ1-5	15	few	TRBV28
TGTGCCAGTCGGACCAACGGGGCCTCTGGGGCCAACGTCCTGACTTTC	CASRTNGASGANVLTF	NA	TRBJ2-6	16	NA	TRBV6-1
TGTGCCAGCCCCTATGAGCGAAGGGGCTACACCTTC	CASPYERRGYTF	NA	TRBJ1-2	12	few	TRBV2
TGTGCCAGCAGTTTACGGGGACAGGGTAATGAAAAACTGTTTTTT	CASSLRGQGNEKLFF	TRBD1	TRBJ1-4	15	many	TRBV12-3/TRBV12-4
TGTGCCAGCAGCCCCTTAAGGGACGGAACCTACAATGAGCAGTTCTTC	CASSPLRDGTYNEQFF	NA	TRBJ2-1	16	many	TRBV11-2
TGTGCCAGCAGCCAAGAACTGGTGAGGGGCACTGAAGCTTTCTTT	CASSQELVRGTEAFF	NA	TRBJ1-1	15	many	TRBV3-1
TGCGCCAGCAAAGAGGACAGGGGGGACTATGGCTACACCTTC	CASKEDRGDYGYTF	TRBD1	TRBJ1-2	14	many	TRBV5-1
TGTGCCAGCAGCCAAGTCGTAAGGGGAGAGCAGTACTTC	CASSQVVRGEQYF	NA	TRBJ2-7	13	many	TRBV3-1
TGTGCCAGCAGCTCGGGACAGGGGGCGCAGGTCTATGGCTACACCTTC	CASSSGQGAQVYGYTF	TRBD1	TRBJ1-2	16	many	TRBV11-1
TGTGCCAGCAGCTTTGCCGACCGCTATGGCTACACCTTC	CASSFADRYGYTF	NA	TRBJ1-2	13	NA	TRBV5-6
TGCAGTGCCGTTACCGGGACAACCAGCTCCTACGAGCAGTACTTC	CSAVTGTTSSYEQYF	NA	TRBJ2-7	15	many	TRBV20-1
TGCGCCAGCAGCCAAGATTTAGTCGGTACGCAGTATTTT	CASSQDLVGTQYF	NA	TRBJ2-3	13	NA	TRBV4-1
TGTGCCAGCTCACCGGGAATGGAGGCTGAAGCTTTCTTT	CASSPGMEAEAFF	NA	TRBJ1-1	13	many	TRBV18
TGCAGTGCTAGAGTTCGCAGCACAGATACGCAGTATTTT	CSARVRSTDTQYF	NA	TRBJ2-3	13	few	TRBV20-1
TGTGCCAGCAGCAGAGGGGGGGGGCGGTATGGCTACACCTTC	CASSRGGGRYGYTF	NA	TRBJ1-2	14	many	TRBV7-9
TGTGCCAGCAACAGGGCTAACGGGGAGCTGTTTTTT	CASNRANGELFF	NA	TRBJ2-2	12	few	TRBV2